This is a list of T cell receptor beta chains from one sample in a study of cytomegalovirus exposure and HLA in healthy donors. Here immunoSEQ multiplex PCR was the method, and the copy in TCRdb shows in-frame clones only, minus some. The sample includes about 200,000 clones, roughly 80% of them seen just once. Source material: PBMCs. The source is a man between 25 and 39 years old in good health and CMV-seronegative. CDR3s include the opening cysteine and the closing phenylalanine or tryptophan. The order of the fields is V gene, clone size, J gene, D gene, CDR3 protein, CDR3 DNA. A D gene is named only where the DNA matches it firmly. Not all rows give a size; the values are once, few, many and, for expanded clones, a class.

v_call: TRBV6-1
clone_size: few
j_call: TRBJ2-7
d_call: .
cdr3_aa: CASSERMGLLGGGYYEQYF
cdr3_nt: TGTGCCAGCAGTGAAAGGATGGGCCTACTAGGAGGCGGGTACTACGAGCAGTACTTC

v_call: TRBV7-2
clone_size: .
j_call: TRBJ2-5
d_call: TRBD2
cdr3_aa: CASSVVGGTQETQYF
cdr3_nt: TGTGCCAGCAGCGTTGTCGGGGGGACCCAAGAGACCCAGTACTTC

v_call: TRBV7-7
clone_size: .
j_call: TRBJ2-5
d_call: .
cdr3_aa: CASSLAAGGQETQYF
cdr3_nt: TGTGCTAGCAGCTTAGCGGCTGGCGGTCAAGAGACCCAGTACTTC

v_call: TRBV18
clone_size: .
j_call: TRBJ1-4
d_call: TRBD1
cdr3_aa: CASSPRTGGEKLFF
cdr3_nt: TGTGCCAGCTCACCACGGACAGGGGGCGAAAAACTGTTTTTT

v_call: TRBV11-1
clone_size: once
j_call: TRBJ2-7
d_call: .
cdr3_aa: CASSTDIVYEQYF
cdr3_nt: TGTGCCAGCAGCACGGACATCGTCTACGAGCAGTACTTC

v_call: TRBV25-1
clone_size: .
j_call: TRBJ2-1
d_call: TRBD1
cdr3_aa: CASRGQAGWSEQFF
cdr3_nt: TGTGCCAGCAGGGGACAGGCGGGCTGGAGTGAGCAGTTCTTC

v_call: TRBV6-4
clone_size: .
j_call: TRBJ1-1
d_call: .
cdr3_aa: CASPQVHPEAFF
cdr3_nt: TGTGCCAGCCCCCAGGTTCACCCTGAAGCTTTCTTT

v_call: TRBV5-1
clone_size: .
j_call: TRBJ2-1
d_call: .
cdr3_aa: CASSLHAGYNEQFF
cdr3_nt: TGCGCCAGCAGCTTGCACGCGGGATACAATGAGCAGTTCTTC

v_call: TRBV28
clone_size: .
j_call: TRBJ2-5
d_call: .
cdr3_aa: CASRPGGSQETQYF
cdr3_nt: TGTGCCAGCAGGCCTGGGGGCTCCCAAGAGACCCAGTACTTC

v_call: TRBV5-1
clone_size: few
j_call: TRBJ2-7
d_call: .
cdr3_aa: CASSGGLKGYGFHEQYF
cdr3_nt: TGCGCCAGCAGTGGGGGCCTTAAGGGTTATGGGTTCCACGAGCAGTACTTC

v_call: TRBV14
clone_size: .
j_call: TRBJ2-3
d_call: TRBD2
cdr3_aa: CASSHGGLADTDTQYF
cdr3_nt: TGTGCCAGCAGCCACGGAGGACTAGCGGACACAGATACGCAGTATTTT

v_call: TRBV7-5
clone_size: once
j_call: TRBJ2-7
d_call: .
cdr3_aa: CARSFLTGPHEQYF
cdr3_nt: TGTGCCAGAAGCTTCTTGACAGGTCCCCACGAGCAGTACTTC

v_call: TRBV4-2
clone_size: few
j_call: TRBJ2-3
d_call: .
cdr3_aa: CASSQEARDTQYF
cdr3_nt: TGTGCCAGCAGCCAAGAAGCGAGAGATACGCAGTATTTT

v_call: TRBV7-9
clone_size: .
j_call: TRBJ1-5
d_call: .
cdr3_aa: CASSPGFNQPQHF
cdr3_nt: TGTGCCAGCAGCCCAGGGTTCAATCAGCCCCAGCATTTT

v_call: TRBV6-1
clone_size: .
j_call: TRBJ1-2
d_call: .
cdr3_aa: CASSEPTTGRDGGYTF
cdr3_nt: TGTGCCAGCAGTGAACCCACGACGGGGAGGGATGGAGGCTACACCTTC

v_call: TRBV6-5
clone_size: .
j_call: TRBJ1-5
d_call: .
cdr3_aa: CASSYVNSPNQPQHF
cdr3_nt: TGTGCCAGCAGTTACGTCAATAGCCCTAATCAGCCCCAGCATTTT

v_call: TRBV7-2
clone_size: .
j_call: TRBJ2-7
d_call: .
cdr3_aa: CASSSRGGSYEQYF
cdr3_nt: TGTGCCAGCAGCTCCCGAGGAGGCTCCTACGAGCAGTACTTC

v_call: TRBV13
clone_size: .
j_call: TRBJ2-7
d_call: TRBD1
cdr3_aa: CASSALPGQDYEQYF
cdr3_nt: TGTGCCAGCAGCGCTCTACCGGGACAGGACTACGAGCAGTACTTC

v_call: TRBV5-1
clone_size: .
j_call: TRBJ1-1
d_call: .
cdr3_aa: CASSLETGWGAFF
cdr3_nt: TGCGCCAGCAGCTTGGAGACAGGCTGGGGAGCTTTCTTT

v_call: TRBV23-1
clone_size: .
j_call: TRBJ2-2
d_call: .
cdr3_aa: CASPTGGTLGSTGELFF
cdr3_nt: TGCGCCAGCCCAACGGGGGGCACCTTGGGTTCCACCGGGGAGCTGTTTTTT